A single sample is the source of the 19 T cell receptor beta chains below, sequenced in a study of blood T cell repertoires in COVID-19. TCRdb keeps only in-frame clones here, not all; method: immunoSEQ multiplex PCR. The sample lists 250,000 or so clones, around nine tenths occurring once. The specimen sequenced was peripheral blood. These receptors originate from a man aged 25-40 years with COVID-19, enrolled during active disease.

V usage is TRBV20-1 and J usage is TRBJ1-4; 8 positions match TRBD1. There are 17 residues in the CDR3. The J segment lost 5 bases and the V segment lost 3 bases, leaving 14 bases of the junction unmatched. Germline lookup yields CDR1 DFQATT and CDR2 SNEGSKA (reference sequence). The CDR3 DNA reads TGCAGTGCTAGTGCAGGGGGCGAAACGCGGGGGAATGAAAAACTGTTTTTT. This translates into CSASAGGETRGNEKLFF.

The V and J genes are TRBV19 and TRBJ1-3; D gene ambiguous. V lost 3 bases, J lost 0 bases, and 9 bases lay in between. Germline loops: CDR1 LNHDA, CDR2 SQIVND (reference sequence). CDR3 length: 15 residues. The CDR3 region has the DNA TGTGCCAGTAGTATCAGCGGGAGCTCTGGAAACACCATATATTTT. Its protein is CASSISGSSGNTIYF. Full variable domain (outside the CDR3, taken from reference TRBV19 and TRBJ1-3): DGGITQSPKYLFRKEGQNVTLSCEQNLNHDAMYWYRQDPGQGLRLIYYSQIVNDFQKGDIAEGYSVSREKKESFPLTVTSAQKNPTAFYLCASSISGSSGNTIYFGEGSWLTVV.

CDR3 DNA: TGTGCCAGCAGCTCCTTTAGCGGGAGTGGTTTAGAGACCCAGTACTTC. Its translation is CASSSFSGSGLETQYF. The V call is TRBV7-7, the J call TRBJ2-5; 9 nucleotides match TRBD2. CDR1 SSHAT and CDR2 FNYEAQ come from the germline V gene (reference sequence). V shed 4 bases and J 4 bases; nucleotides not matched to a gene: 10. The CDR3 covers 16 residues.

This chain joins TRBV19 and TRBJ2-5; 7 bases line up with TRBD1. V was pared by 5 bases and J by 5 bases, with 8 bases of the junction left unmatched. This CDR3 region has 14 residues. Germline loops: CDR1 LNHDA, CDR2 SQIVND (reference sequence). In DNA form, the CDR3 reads TGTGCCAGTAGTTGGCAGGGGGACGCTGAGACCCAGTACTTC. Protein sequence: CASSWQGDAETQYF.

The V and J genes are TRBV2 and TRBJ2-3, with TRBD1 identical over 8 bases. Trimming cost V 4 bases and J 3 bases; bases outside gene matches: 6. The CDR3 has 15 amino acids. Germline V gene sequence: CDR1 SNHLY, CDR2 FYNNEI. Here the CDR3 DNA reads TGTGCCAGCAGTGCCCAGGGGGCAGGGACAGATACGCAGTATTTT. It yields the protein CASSAQGAGTDTQYF. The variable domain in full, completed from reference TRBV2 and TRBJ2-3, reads EPEVTQTPSHQVTQMGQEVILRCVPISNHLYFYWYRQILGQKVEFLVSFYNNEISEKSEIFDDQFSVERPDGSNFTLKIRSTKLEDSAMYFCASSAQGAGTDTQYFGPGTRLTVL.

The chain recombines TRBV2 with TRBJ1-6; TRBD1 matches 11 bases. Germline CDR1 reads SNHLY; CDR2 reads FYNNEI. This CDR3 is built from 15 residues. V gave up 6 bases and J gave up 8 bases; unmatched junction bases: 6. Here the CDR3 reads CASRAGQGAYSPLHF. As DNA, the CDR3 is TGTGCCAGCAGGGCAGGACAGGGGGCTTATTCACCCCTCCACTTT. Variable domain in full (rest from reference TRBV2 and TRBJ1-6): EPEVTQTPSHQVTQMGQEVILRCVPISNHLYFYWYRQILGQKVEFLVSFYNNEISEKSEIFDDQFSVERPDGSNFTLKIRSTKLEDSAMYFCASRAGQGAYSPLHFGNGTRLTVT.

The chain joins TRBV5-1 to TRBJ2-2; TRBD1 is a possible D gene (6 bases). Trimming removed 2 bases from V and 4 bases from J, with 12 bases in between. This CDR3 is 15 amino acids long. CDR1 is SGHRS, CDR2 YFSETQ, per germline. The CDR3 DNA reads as TGCGCCAGCAGCTTACAGGGTCCGGGCACCGGGGAGCTGTTTTTT. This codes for CASSLQGPGTGELFF.

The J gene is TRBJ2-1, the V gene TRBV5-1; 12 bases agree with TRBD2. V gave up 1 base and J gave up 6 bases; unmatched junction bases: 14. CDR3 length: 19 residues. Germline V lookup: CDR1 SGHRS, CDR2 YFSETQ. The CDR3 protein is CASSLRLAGERLKINEQFF. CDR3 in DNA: TGCGCCAGCAGCTTGAGACTAGCGGGGGAGCGCCTCAAGATCAATGAGCAGTTCTTC.

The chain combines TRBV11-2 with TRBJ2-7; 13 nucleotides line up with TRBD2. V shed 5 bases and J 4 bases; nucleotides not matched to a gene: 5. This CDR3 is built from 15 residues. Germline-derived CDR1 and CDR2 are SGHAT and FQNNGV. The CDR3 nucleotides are TGTGCCAGCAGCCCTGGGGGACTAGCGGGATACGAGCAGTACTTC. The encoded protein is CASSPGGLAGYEQYF.

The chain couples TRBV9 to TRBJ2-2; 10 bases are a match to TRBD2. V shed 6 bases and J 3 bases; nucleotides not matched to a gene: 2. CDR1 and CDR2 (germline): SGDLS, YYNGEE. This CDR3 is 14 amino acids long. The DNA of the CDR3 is TGTGCCAGCACTAGCGGGGGTGACACCGGGGAGCTGTTTTTT. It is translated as CASTSGGDTGELFF.

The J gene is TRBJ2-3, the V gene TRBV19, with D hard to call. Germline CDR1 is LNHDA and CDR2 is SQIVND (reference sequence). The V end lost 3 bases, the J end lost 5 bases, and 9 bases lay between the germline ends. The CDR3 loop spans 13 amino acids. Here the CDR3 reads CASSIRRGDTQYF. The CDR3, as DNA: TGTGCCAGTAGTATTAGACGAGGAGATACGCAGTATTTT.

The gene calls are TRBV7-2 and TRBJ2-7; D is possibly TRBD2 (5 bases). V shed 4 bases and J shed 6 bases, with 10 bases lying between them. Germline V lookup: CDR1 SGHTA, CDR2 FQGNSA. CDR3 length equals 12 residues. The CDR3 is CASSSGLGEQYF. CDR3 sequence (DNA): TGTGCCAGCAGCTCCGGACTCGGCGAGCAGTACTTC.

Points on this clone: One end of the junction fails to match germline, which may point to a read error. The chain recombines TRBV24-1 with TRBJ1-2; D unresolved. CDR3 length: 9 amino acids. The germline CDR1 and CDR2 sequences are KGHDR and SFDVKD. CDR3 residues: CATSNSTHF. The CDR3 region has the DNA TGTGCCACCAGTAACAGTACCCACTTC.

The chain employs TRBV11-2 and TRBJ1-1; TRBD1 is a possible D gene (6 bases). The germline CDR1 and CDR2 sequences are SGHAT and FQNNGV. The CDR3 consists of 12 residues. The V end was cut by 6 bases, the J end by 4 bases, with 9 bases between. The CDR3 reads CASREQGTEAFF. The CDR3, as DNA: TGTGCCAGCAGGGAACAGGGCACTGAAGCTTTCTTT.

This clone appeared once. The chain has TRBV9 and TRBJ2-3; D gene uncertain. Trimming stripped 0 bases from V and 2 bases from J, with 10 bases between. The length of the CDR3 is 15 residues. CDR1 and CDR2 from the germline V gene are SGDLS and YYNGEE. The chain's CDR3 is CASSVVGGYTDTQYF. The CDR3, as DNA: TGTGCCAGCAGCGTAGTCGGCGGATACACAGATACGCAGTATTTT.

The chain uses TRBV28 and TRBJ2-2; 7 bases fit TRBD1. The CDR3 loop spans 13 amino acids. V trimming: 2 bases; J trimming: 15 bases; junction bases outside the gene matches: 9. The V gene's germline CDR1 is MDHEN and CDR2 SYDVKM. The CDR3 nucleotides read TGTGCCAGCAGTTTAACGGGACAGCCTAAGTTGTTTTTT. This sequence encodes CASSLTGQPKLFF.

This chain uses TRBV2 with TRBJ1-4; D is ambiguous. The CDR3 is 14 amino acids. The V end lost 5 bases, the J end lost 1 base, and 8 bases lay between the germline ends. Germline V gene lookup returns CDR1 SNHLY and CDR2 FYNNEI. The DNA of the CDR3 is TGTGCCAGCAGTTTGGGCCAAACTAATGAAAAACTGTTTTTT. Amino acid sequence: CASSLGQTNEKLFF. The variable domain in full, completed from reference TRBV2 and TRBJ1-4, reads EPEVTQTPSHQVTQMGQEVILRCVPISNHLYFYWYRQILGQKVEFLVSFYNNEISEKSEIFDDQFSVERPDGSNFTLKIRSTKLEDSAMYFCASSLGQTNEKLFFGSGTQLSVL.

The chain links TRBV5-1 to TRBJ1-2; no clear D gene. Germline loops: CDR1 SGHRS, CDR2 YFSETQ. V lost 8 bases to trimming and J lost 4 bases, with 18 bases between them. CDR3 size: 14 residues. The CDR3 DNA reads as TGCGCCAGTCGGCTTGGGGAGGGCACCTATGGCTACACCTTC. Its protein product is CASRLGEGTYGYTF.

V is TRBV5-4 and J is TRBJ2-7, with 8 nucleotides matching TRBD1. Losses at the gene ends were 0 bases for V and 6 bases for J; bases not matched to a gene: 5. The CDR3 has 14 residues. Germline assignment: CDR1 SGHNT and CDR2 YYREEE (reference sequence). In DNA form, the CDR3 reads TGTGCCAGCAGCTTGGGACAGGGGTCGAGCGAGCAGTACTTC. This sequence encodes CASSLGQGSSEQYF.